This T cell receptor beta chain comes out of a study of human T cells and chemical hapten exposure. General study points: Healthy people's immune response may differ from that of the donors, who had alopecia.

What the library attached to individual cDNA molecules were unique molecular identifiers. TCRdb reprocessed the reads with MiXCR, giving one entry per CDR3 protein. The table lists a few thousand distinct CDR3 sequences, around 59% of them singletons. A word on this clonotype: The antigen is undetermined.

The CDR3 has 13 amino acids. V dropped 8 bases and J dropped 3 bases, with 14 bases sitting between them. Sample treatment: therapeutic diphenylcyclopropenone sensitization with weekly scalp DPC. The receptor was derived from an adult with alopecia areata. Some clones in this sample may be carry-over from other donors' samples. This table probably holds off-target reads from a library built for another chain. The chain joins TRBV12-3 or TRBV12-4 to TRBJ2-7; D call uncertain. Sequenced here: whole blood, sampled before DPC sensitization or 2, 6, or about 24 weeks after (not recorded which). The CDR3 bases are TGTGCCAGCCCCTCTCCTCCGGACTACGAGCAGTACTTC. This encodes CASPSPPDYEQYF.